The 6 T cell receptor beta chains listed next were all sequenced from one sample in a study of cytomegalovirus exposure and HLA in healthy donors. The PCR was carried out with 60 Vbeta primers and 13 Jbeta primers. Profiling relied on immunoSEQ multiplex PCR, and the TCRdb table lists in-frame clones only, not all of them. The sample carries around 250,000 clones, around 90% recorded once. Material for sequencing was PBMCs. The origin of the receptors is a girl aged 2 to 10 in good health and CMV-seronegative.

The chain joins TRBV7-9 to TRBJ2-1, with 9 bases identical to TRBD2. The CDR3 spans 16 residues. The germline CDR1 and CDR2 sequences are SEHNR and FQNEAQ (reference sequence). J gave up 3 bases and V 5 bases, and 8 bases lay outside the gene matches. CDR3 amino acids: CASSPTTSGGYNEQFF. The DNA of the CDR3 is TGTGCCAGCAGCCCGACGACTAGCGGAGGCTACAATGAGCAGTTCTTC.

The V call is TRBV2, the J call TRBJ1-6; 8 bases agree with TRBD1. Germline values: CDR1 SNHLY, CDR2 FYNNEI. Trimming at V came to 3 bases and at J to 8 bases, leaving 21 bases not matched to a gene. The CDR3 extends over 20 amino acids. The CDR3, as DNA: TGTGCCAGCAGTGACTTACTGGCCCGCCGGGACAGGCCTTGGCATTCACCCCTCCACTTT. Amino acids: CASSDLLARRDRPWHSPLHF.

This sequence joins TRBV11-2 and TRBJ2-3, with D possibly being TRBD1 (5 bases). Germline CDR1 is SGHAT and CDR2 is FQNNGV. V gave up 4 bases and J gave up 9 bases, with 17 bases separating them. This CDR3 has 14 residues. The CDR3 here is CASSSPRVARTQYF. For the CDR3, the DNA is TGTGCCAGCAGCTCTCCCAGGGTGGCAAGGACGCAGTATTTT.

The rearrangement uses TRBV9 and TRBJ1-4; 10 bases are shared with TRBD1. Germline CDR1 is SGDLS and CDR2 is YYNGEE. Trimming at V came to 3 bases and at J to 0 bases, leaving 5 bases not matched to a gene. The CDR3 runs to 17 residues. The DNA of the CDR3 is TGTGCCAGCAGCGGACAGGGGGCGGGTGCAACTAATGAAAAACTGTTTTTT. Its translation: CASSGQGAGATNEKLFF.

This rearrangement joins TRBV2 to TRBJ2-4; 14 nucleotides align to TRBD2. With 6 bases clipped from V and 1 base from J, the junction kept 8 bases outside the gene matches. Germline CDR1 reads SNHLY; CDR2 reads FYNNEI. The CDR3 is 18 amino acids. DNA of the CDR3: TGTGCCAGCAGGAATCCGGGACTAGCGGGAGTGGCCAAAAACATTCAGTACTTC. This translates into CASRNPGLAGVAKNIQYF.

This clone has only a few counts. CDR3 loop: CASSLMTGNTEAFF. In DNA form, the CDR3 reads TGTGCCAGCAGCCTGATGACAGGGAACACTGAAGCTTTCTTT. This chain connects TRBV14 to TRBJ1-1; tentatively, D is TRBD1 (6 bases). The length of the CDR3 is 14 residues. V was cut by 4 bases and J by 1 base, with 10 bases left in between. Germline CDR1 and CDR2: SGHDN and FVKESK.